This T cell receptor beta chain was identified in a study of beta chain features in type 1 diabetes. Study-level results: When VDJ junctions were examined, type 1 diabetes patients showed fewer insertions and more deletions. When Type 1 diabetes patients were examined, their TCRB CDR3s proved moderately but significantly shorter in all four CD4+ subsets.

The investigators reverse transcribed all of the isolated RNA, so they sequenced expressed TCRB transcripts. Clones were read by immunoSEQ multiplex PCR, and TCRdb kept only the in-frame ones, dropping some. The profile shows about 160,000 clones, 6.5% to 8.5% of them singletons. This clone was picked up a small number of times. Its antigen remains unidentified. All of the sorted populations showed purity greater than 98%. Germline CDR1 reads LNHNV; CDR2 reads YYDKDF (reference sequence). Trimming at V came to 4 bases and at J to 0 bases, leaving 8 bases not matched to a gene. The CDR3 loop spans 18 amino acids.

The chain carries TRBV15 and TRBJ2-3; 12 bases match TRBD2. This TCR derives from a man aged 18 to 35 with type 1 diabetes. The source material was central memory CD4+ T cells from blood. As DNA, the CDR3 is TGTGCCACCAGCAAAGGACTAGCGGGGTTCCCAAGCACAGATACGCAGTATTTT. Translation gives CATSKGLAGFPSTDTQYF.